This TCR beta chain was sequenced for a study of blood T cell repertoires in COVID-19. Assay used: immunoSEQ multiplex PCR; TCRdb lists only in-frame clones, some missing. The sample shows about 370,000 clones, 80% to 90% of them seen only once. Germline-derived CDR1 and CDR2 are LGHNA and YNFKEQ. The CDR3 sequence is 17 residues long. The V and J ends lost 1 base and 9 bases, in that order; junction bases with no gene match: 12. The rearrangement joins TRBV4-2 to TRBJ2-1; 10 bases match TRBD2. Sequencing was performed on peripheral blood. The receptor comes from a woman in her twenties or thirties with COVID-19, enrolled during active disease. As DNA, the CDR3 is TGTGCCAGCAGCCAAGTTGGCGGGCTAGCGGGGGCGGGTGAGCAGTTCTTC. This encodes CASSQVGGLAGAGEQFF.